This TCR beta chain came from a study of CD8 T cells in Susac syndrome. CDR1 PRHDT and CDR2 FYEKMQ come from the germline V gene (reference sequence). The V gene lost 0 bases and the J gene lost 4 bases, with 10 bases spanning the gap. This CDR3 is built from 15 residues. Reverse transcription of roughly 0.45 to 1 ug RNA used random hexamers. MiXCR was run by TCRdb on the immunoSEQ multiplex PCR reads, yielding one entry per CDR3 protein. In the table there are around 190,000 distinct CDR3 sequences, 93% of which are singletons. This sequence joins TRBV13 and TRBJ1-5; D is possibly TRBD1 (5 bases). This receptor was obtained from a human donor in good health. What was sequenced was CD4+ T cells from PBMCs. The CDR3 nucleotides are TGTGCCAGCAGCTTAGGCCGCGCAGGGAATCAGCCCCAGCATTTT. Translating gives CASSLGRAGNQPQHF.